The 23 T cell receptor beta chains below all came from one sample that was sequenced in a study of persistence of HIV-infected CD4 T cells. Stimulation used 10 ug/mL lysate from CMV-infected fibroblasts. Sorted nonresponding memory CD4+ T cells were CD40L-negative, CD69-negative, CD45RO-high. This was the immunoSEQ version 4 assay in survey mode. Produced via immunoSEQ multiplex PCR; TCRdb's table is partial and in-frame only. The sample lists about 48,000 clones, over 70% occurring once. No antigen has been assigned to these receptors. The input for sequencing was CD4+ T cells sorted from PBMCs after roughly 18-hour stimulation, taken from a patient who received antiretroviral therapy. Every receptor here comes from an adult man with HIV who was CMV-seropositive.

The CDR3 nucleotides are TGTGCCAGCAGCTCAGGACAGAACCACTATGGCTACACCTTC. Translation: CASSSGQNHYGYTF. The chain joins TRBV7-9 to TRBJ1-2; a weak D match, TRBD1 (6 bases). Germline V lookup: CDR1 SEHNR, CDR2 FQNEAQ (reference sequence). Trimming removed 4 bases at V and 3 bases at J, with 12 bases between. The CDR3 has 14 amino acids.

V gene TRBV12-2 combines with J gene TRBJ1-4; the table's D call of TRBD1 was not tested on the DNA. TRBV12-2 is labeled a pseudogene. This CDR3 has 16 residues. The CDR3 DNA reads TGTGCAAGTCGCTTATCCACAACAGGGACAGCCGAAAAACTGTTTTTT. This sequence encodes CASRLSTTGTAEKLFF.

The V gene is TRBV9, the J gene TRBJ1-1; a weak D match, TRBD1 (6 bases). Germline CDR1 reads SGDLS; CDR2 reads YYNGEE. V shed 0 bases and J shed 1 base, with 10 bases lying between them. The CDR3 loop spans 15 amino acids. Here the CDR3 DNA reads TGTGCCAGCAGCGTAGGGGGGACAAAGAACACTGAAGCTTTCTTT. It translates to CASSVGGTKNTEAFF.

The J gene is TRBJ1-2, the V gene TRBV12-3 or TRBV12-4; D is unresolved. The CDR3 length is 13 residues. V lost 3 bases and J lost 2, with 7 bases in between. The CDR3 spells CASSLSHNYGYTF. The CDR3 bases are TGTGCCAGCAGTTTGTCCCACAACTATGGCTACACCTTC.

J is TRBJ1-5 and V is TRBV7-9; D uncertain. Germline CDR1 reads SEHNR; CDR2 reads FQNEAQ (reference sequence). With 4 bases removed from V and 7 bases from J, the gap between germline ends came to 11 bases. This CDR3 is 13 amino acids long. CDR3 sequence: CASSYRAGQPQHF. The CDR3 DNA reads TGTGCCAGCAGCTACCGGGCTGGGCAGCCCCAGCATTTT.

This clone was detected a few times. The chain carries TRBV12-3 or TRBV12-4 and TRBJ1-5; D uncertain. Trimming pared 8 bases from V and 6 bases from J, leaving 11 bases between. The CDR3 contains 12 residues. The CDR3 DNA reads TGTGCCAGCGGGCGTGGCCCTCAGCCCCAGCATTTT. Its protein is CASGRGPQPQHF.

The chain links TRBV6-5 to TRBJ1-2; a possible D gene is TRBD1 (5 bases). The V end lost 10 bases, the J end lost 6 bases, and 21 bases lay between the germline ends. Germline loops: CDR1 MNHEY, CDR2 SVGAGI. The CDR3 consists of 14 residues. The CDR3 sequence: CANIRTTALDGYTF. In DNA, the CDR3 is TGTGCCAACATTCGAACGACAGCACTGGATGGCTACACCTTC.

This clone was counted a single time. The chain carries TRBV18 and TRBJ1-4; no definite D call. This CDR3 region has 14 residues. Germline loops: CDR1 KGHSH, CDR2 LQKENI. V gave up 3 bases and J gave up 8 bases, with 13 bases separating them. The chain's CDR3 is CASSPAIEYEKLFF. The CDR3 DNA follows: TGTGCCAGCTCACCGGCAATTGAGTACGAAAAACTGTTTTTT. Full variable domain (outside the CDR3, taken from reference TRBV18 and TRBJ1-4): NAGVMQNPRHLVRRRGQEARLRCSPMKGHSHVYWYRQLPEEGLKFMVYLQKENIIDESGMPKERFSAEFPKEGPSILRIQQVVRGDSAAYFCASSPAIEYEKLFFGSGTQLSVL.

The chain is built from TRBV6-5 and TRBJ1-5; D is undetermined. The CDR3 is 14 residues long. V shed 0 bases and J shed 4 bases, with 7 bases lying between them. Germline V CDR1 and CDR2: MNHEY, SVGAGI. The CDR3 DNA reads TGTGCCAGCAGTTACTCGAGAGAGAATCAGCCCCAGCATTTT. Translation gives CASSYSRENQPQHF.

The rearrangement joins TRBV9 to TRBJ1-1, with D perhaps matching TRBD1 (6 bases). CDR3 size: 16 residues. Between the trimmed V and J ends, which lost 0 bases and 2 bases, there was a span of 14 bases. Germline CDR1 SGDLS, CDR2 YYNGEE. This CDR3 reads CASSVGGTLQNTEAFF. Written as DNA, the CDR3 is TGTGCCAGCAGCGTAGGGGGGACACTACAAAACACTGAAGCTTTCTTT.

The rearrangement links TRBV6-5 to TRBJ2-7; D may be TRBD2 (5 bases). Deletions cut 0 bases from V and 2 bases from J, with 11 bases between. Germline-derived CDR1 and CDR2 are MNHEY and SVGAGI. The CDR3 length is 15 residues. CDR3 DNA sequence: TGTGCCAGCAGTTACTCGATAGGAGGTGCCTACGAGCAGTACTTC. Translated, it gives CASSYSIGGAYEQYF.

The rearrangement links TRBV5-4 to TRBJ1-3; TRBD1 matches at 7 bases. Germline CDR1 is SGHNT and CDR2 is YYREEE (reference sequence). J lost 4 bases, V lost 4 bases, and 5 bases had no gene match. The CDR3 totals 14 residues. Here the CDR3 reads CASSATGEGNTIYF. The DNA of the CDR3 is TGTGCCAGCAGCGCAACAGGGGAAGGAAACACCATATATTTT.

The chain couples TRBV14 to TRBJ2-5; 15 bases fit TRBD2. V dropped 5 bases and J dropped 7; count of bases not matched to a gene: 8. The CDR3 totals 16 residues. Germline V gives CDR1 SGHDN, CDR2 FVKESK. CDR3 in DNA: TGTGCCAGCAGCGAGGGACTAGCGGGGGGCATAAGGACCCAGTACTTC. This codes for CASSEGLAGGIRTQYF.

The chain joins TRBV12-3 or TRBV12-4 to TRBJ1-1, with D unresolved. The V end was cut by 7 bases, the J end by 11 bases, with 20 bases between. CDR3 size: 13 residues. Here the CDR3 DNA reads TGTGCCAGCACCGCGGGTATAAGAATGCGGGCTTTCTTT. Protein sequence: CASTAGIRMRAFF.

Notes on this clone: Other DNA variants within this sample encode the same CDR3. V gene TRBV9 combines with J gene TRBJ2-1; tentatively, D is TRBD2 (6 bases). Trimming cost V 4 bases and J 1 base, with 12 bases left between them. The germline V gene has CDR1 SGDLS and CDR2 YYNGEE. This CDR3 has 15 amino acids. This chain's CDR3 is CASSPREKSYNEQFF. The CDR3 nucleotides are TGTGCCAGCAGCCCCCGGGAGAAGTCCTACAATGAGCAGTTCTTC.

The V and J genes are TRBV4-3 and TRBJ2-2; D might be TRBD2 (5 bases). The V end was cut by 4 bases, the J end by 6 bases, with 15 bases between. This CDR3 contains 15 residues. Germline assignment: CDR1 LGHNA and CDR2 YSLEER. In DNA form, the CDR3 reads TGCGCCAGCAGCCGAAATCTACTAGTTGCCGGGGAGCTGTTTTTT. Protein: CASSRNLLVAGELFF.

The rearrangement uses TRBV5-4 and TRBJ2-7; TRBD1 agrees at 8 bases. Germline V gene sequence: CDR1 SGHNT, CDR2 YYREEE (reference sequence). V lost 1 base to trimming and J lost 0 bases; unmatched junction nucleotides: 6. The CDR3 length is 16 residues. The CDR3 sequence: CASSLWGTGSSYEQYF. In DNA form, the CDR3 reads TGTGCCAGCAGCTTGTGGGGGACAGGTTCCTCCTACGAGCAGTACTTC.

The rearrangement uses TRBV5-1 and TRBJ2-7; the match to TRBD1 covers 9 bases. CDR3 length: 15 residues. With V trimmed by 4 bases and J by 3 bases, 8 bases remained unmatched. Germline lookup yields CDR1 SGHRS and CDR2 YFSETQ. The CDR3 loop is CASSASGTGYYEQYF. The CDR3 nucleotides are TGCGCCAGCAGCGCCTCCGGGACAGGGTACTACGAGCAGTACTTC.

This rearrangement joins TRBV6-5 to TRBJ1-1, with D possibly being TRBD1 (6 bases). V lost 6 bases and J 3 bases, leaving 11 bases between the germline ends. Germline V gene lookup returns CDR1 MNHEY and CDR2 SVGAGI. The CDR3 is made up of 13 amino acids. CDR3 sequence (DNA): TGTGCCAGCAGGCCGGGGGGCGACACTGAAGCTTTCTTT. Protein sequence: CASRPGGDTEAFF.

V gene TRBV3-1 (or the pseudogene TRBV3-2) combines with J gene TRBJ2-2; no clear D. Germline values: CDR1 LGHDT, CDR2 YNNKEL (reference sequence). Deletions cut 3 bases from V and 5 bases from J, with 7 bases between. This CDR3 is built from 13 residues. The CDR3 DNA is TGTGCCAGCAGCCAGGAGTTAACCGGGGAGCTGTTTTTT. Encoded protein: CASSQELTGELFF.

The chain combines TRBV5-8 with TRBJ2-2, with 7 positions matching TRBD1. V was pared by 4 bases and J by 7 bases, with 7 bases of the junction left unmatched. Germline CDR1 is SGHTS and CDR2 is YDEGEE. This CDR3 is 14 amino acids long. The CDR3 region is CASSPGQASGELFF. The CDR3 nucleotides are TGTGCCAGCAGCCCCGGACAGGCGAGCGGGGAGCTGTTTTTT.

The rearrangement links TRBV20-1 to TRBJ1-2, with D hard to call. The CDR3 totals 9 residues. V was pared by 1 base and J by 8 bases, with 2 bases between. Looked up from germline, CDR1 is DFQATT and CDR2 is SNEGSKA (reference sequence). For the CDR3, the DNA is TGCAGTGCTAGAGGAGGCTACACCTTC. As protein: CSARGGYTF.

This clone appeared a few times. The J gene is TRBJ1-4, the V gene TRBV7-9; D call uncertain. Germline V CDR1 and CDR2: SEHNR, FQNEAQ (reference sequence). The CDR3 consists of 15 residues. V was trimmed by 1 base and J by 0 bases, leaving 6 bases between them. The CDR3 loop reads CASSLVLATNEKLFF. CDR3 DNA: TGTGCCAGCAGCTTAGTATTGGCAACTAATGAAAAACTGTTTTTT.